What follows are 14 T cell receptor beta chains derived from one specimen sequenced in a study of T cells after yellow fever vaccination. TCRdb reprocessed the 5' RACE reads via MiXCR and lists one record per CDR3 protein. The repertoire has some 170,000 distinct CDR3 sequences, about a tenth of them found once; the top ten carry around 33%. This specimen consisted of CD8+ T cells sorted from PBMCs, obtained 45 days after the yellow fever booster vaccination. These receptors were taken from a man aged 18 to 29 who received the YFV17D yellow fever vaccine.

In its sample, this clonotype was seen a few times. CDR3 loop: CASSLRQGVTRETQYF. In nucleotides, the CDR3 is TGTGCCAGCAGCCTGAGGCAGGGGGTAACTAGAGAGACCCAGTACTTC. The V gene is TRBV4-2, the J gene TRBJ2-5; the match to TRBD1 covers 7 bases. The germline CDR1 and CDR2 sequences are LGHNA and YNFKEQ. The ends lost 4 bases at V and 4 bases at J; junction bases unmatched: 12. CDR3 length equals 16 residues.

The chain couples TRBV27 to TRBJ1-1, with D perhaps TRBD1 (5 bases). The CDR3 has 13 amino acids. Per germline, CDR1 MNHEY and CDR2 SMNVEV (reference sequence). Trimming shortened V by 7 bases and J by 11 bases, and 20 bases separated the two germline ends. CDR3 nucleotide sequence: TGTGCCAGCACCGACAGTTTTTTGTCTCTGGCTTTCTTT. Its translation is CASTDSFLSLAFF.

There are a few counts of this clonotype. The rearrangement uses TRBV20-1 and TRBJ2-7, with D tentatively TRBD2 (6 bases). The CDR3 is made up of 15 amino acids. V dropped 0 bases and J dropped 3 bases, with 15 bases sitting between them. CDR1 and CDR2 from the germline V gene are DFQATT and SNEGSKA (reference sequence). The CDR3 region has the DNA TGCAGTGCTAGAGATCTGAGGGGACTGAGCTACGAGCAGTACTTC. As protein: CSARDLRGLSYEQYF.

Only a few counts were recorded for this clonotype. This chain links TRBV30 with TRBJ2-2; D perhaps matches TRBD2 (5 bases). Trimming stripped 2 bases from V and 4 bases from J, with 11 bases between. Per the germline V gene, CDR1 is GTSNPN and CDR2 is SVGIG (reference sequence). CDR3 size: 14 residues. The CDR3 sequence: CAWSPLGSTGELFF. DNA for the CDR3: TGTGCCTGGAGTCCGCTGGGGAGCACCGGGGAGCTGTTTTTT.

This clonotype has only a few counts. The chain joins TRBV18 to TRBJ1-1, with D maybe TRBD1 (6 bases). The length of the CDR3 is 14 residues. V gave up 4 bases and J gave up 1 base, with 10 bases separating them. Per the germline V gene, CDR1 is KGHSH and CDR2 is LQKENI. The CDR3: CASSLTGSNTEAFF. CDR3 DNA: TGTGCCAGCTCACTAACAGGGTCGAACACTGAAGCTTTCTTT. Full variable domain (rest looked up from reference TRBV18 and TRBJ1-1): NAGVMQNPRHLVRRRGQEARLRCSPMKGHSHVYWYRQLPEEGLKFMVYLQKENIIDESGMPKERFSAEFPKEGPSILRIQQVVRGDSAAYFCASSLTGSNTEAFFGQGTRLTVV.

The sample holds a few counts of this clonotype. V usage is TRBV10-3 and J usage is TRBJ2-2; 10 nucleotides match TRBD1. Trimming at V came to 5 bases and at J to 1 base, leaving 4 bases not matched to a gene. This CDR3 has 16 residues. The germline V gene has CDR1 ENHRY and CDR2 SYGVKD. CDR3 amino acids: CAISPDRGMNTGELFF. In DNA form, the CDR3 reads TGTGCCATCAGTCCGGACAGGGGGATGAACACCGGGGAGCTGTTTTTT.

The genes are TRBV9 and TRBJ2-4, with 7 bases that match TRBD1. This CDR3 is 15 amino acids long. The germline V gene has CDR1 SGDLS and CDR2 YYNGEE. V shed 0 bases, J shed 3 bases, and the junction held 3 bases outside the gene matches. The DNA of the CDR3 is TGTGCCAGCAGCGTAGAGGGGACAGACAAAAACATTCAGTACTTC. This encodes CASSVEGTDKNIQYF.

The V call is TRBV6-2 or TRBV6-3, the J call TRBJ1-1; D ambiguous. Germline values: CDR1 MNHEY, CDR2 SVGEGT. V was cut by 11 bases and J by 1 base, with 11 bases left in between. The CDR3 totals 12 residues. The chain's CDR3 is CAGSDGNTEAFF. CDR3 nucleotides: TGTGCCGGATCGGACGGGAACACTGAAGCTTTCTTT.

This clonotype has ten or more counts. The V gene is TRBV7-6, the J gene TRBJ2-2, with 13 nucleotides matching TRBD2. The ends lost 6 bases at V and 1 base at J; junction bases unmatched: 2. This CDR3 has 16 amino acids. The germline CDR1 and CDR2 sequences are SGHVS and FNYEAQ. The CDR3 sequence: CASSRLAGGNTGELFF. The CDR3 DNA reads TGTGCCAGCAGTCGACTAGCGGGGGGGAACACCGGGGAGCTGTTTTTT.

The chain combines TRBV7-8 with TRBJ1-5, with a weak D call TRBD1 (6 bases). V lost 5 bases to trimming and J lost 0 bases, with 11 bases between them. Germline lookup yields CDR1 SGHVS and CDR2 FQNEAQ. The CDR3 contains 15 residues. The CDR3 reads CASSRPRGSNQPQHF. As DNA, the CDR3 is TGTGCCAGCAGCCGTCCCAGGGGTAGCAATCAGCCCCAGCATTTT.

This clonotype occurred many times. This chain connects TRBV20-1 to TRBJ2-2; D is unclear. Germline V CDR1 and CDR2: DFQATT, SNEGSKA (reference sequence). CDR3 length: 13 residues. Trimming pared 2 bases from V and 2 bases from J, leaving 6 bases between. The CDR3 loop reads CSARIGNTGELFF. CDR3 in DNA: TGCAGTGCTAGAATCGGAAACACCGGGGAGCTGTTTTTT.

This chain uses TRBV7-8 with TRBJ1-5, with D unclear. The germline V gene has CDR1 SGHVS and CDR2 FQNEAQ. The CDR3 contains 16 residues. V lost 0 bases and J 3 bases, leaving 12 bases between the germline ends. The CDR3 here is CASSLATGFDNQPQHF. The CDR3 DNA sequence: TGTGCCAGCAGCTTAGCGACGGGGTTCGACAATCAGCCCCAGCATTTT.

This chain uses TRBV23-1 with TRBJ2-2; TRBD1 matches 7 bases. TRBV23-1 is noted as an ORF with a role that remains uncertain. Trimming took 0 bases from V and 1 from J; bases not matched to a gene: 11. The CDR3 spans 19 residues. CDR3 sequence: CASSQSRHEGARNTGELFF. CDR3 sequence (DNA): TGCGCCAGCAGTCAATCAAGGCATGAGGGGGCTAGGAACACCGGGGAGCTGTTTTTT.

This clonotype was detected a few times. The chain links TRBV29-1 to TRBJ1-4, with 9 bases lining up with TRBD1. The CDR3 totals 14 residues. CDR1 and CDR2 (germline): SQVTM, ANQGSEA. The ends lost 3 bases at V and 4 bases at J; junction bases unmatched: 3. This CDR3 is CSVETGGFNEKLFF. Here the CDR3 DNA reads TGCAGCGTTGAGACAGGGGGATTTAATGAAAAACTGTTTTTT.